This passage covers 7 T cell receptor beta chains from one sample sequenced in a study of OX40 agonist ivuxolimab in advanced cancers. Only in-frame clones appear in the TCRdb table, and some are missing; sequencing was by immunoSEQ multiplex PCR. The sample lists about 82,000 clones, around 78% seen once, with 0.75% to 0.85% in the top ten. The sequencing used CD4+ or CD8+ T cells sorted from blood, collected in a trial of the OX40 agonist ivuxolimab. The receptors come from an adult with an advanced solid tumor such as melanoma, head and neck, liver or kidney cancer.

The chain has TRBV29-1 and TRBJ1-5, with a weak D call TRBD1 (5 bases). The CDR3 has 13 residues. Germline CDR1 reads SQVTM; CDR2 reads ANQGSEA. V was trimmed by 0 bases and J by 5 bases, leaving 8 bases between them. CDR3 amino acids: CSVEESRDQPQHF. CDR3 sequence (DNA): TGCAGCGTTGAAGAGTCCAGGGATCAGCCCCAGCATTTT.

The rearrangement joins TRBV19 to TRBJ2-2; 12 bases line up with TRBD2. Trimming at V came to 5 bases and at J to 4 bases, leaving 11 bases not matched to a gene. Germline lookup yields CDR1 LNHDA and CDR2 SQIVND (reference sequence). The CDR3 length is 18 residues. In DNA form, the CDR3 reads TGTGCCAGTAGTGCGCGGCTAGCGGGGGGGCCGGGCACCGGGGAGCTGTTTTTT. It specifies CASSARLAGGPGTGELFF. The full variable domain, its missing parts supplied by reference TRBV19 and TRBJ2-2, is DGGITQSPKYLFRKEGQNVTLSCEQNLNHDAMYWYRQDPGQGLRLIYYSQIVNDFQKGDIAEGYSVSREKKESFPLTVTSAQKNPTAFYLCASSARLAGGPGTGELFFGEGSRLTVL.

The chain has TRBV11-2 and TRBJ1-2; D is unresolved. Trimming cost V 1 base and J 8 bases, with 8 bases left between them. The CDR3 is made up of 12 amino acids. CDR1 and CDR2 (germline): SGHAT, FQNNGV. The chain's CDR3 is CASSLGSDGYTF. For the CDR3, the DNA is TGTGCCAGCAGCTTAGGAAGTGACGGCTACACCTTC.

V is TRBV15 and J is TRBJ1-4; unclear D gene. This CDR3 contains 14 residues. Between the trimmed V and J ends, which lost 1 base and 8 bases, there was a span of 11 bases. Germline V CDR1 and CDR2: LNHNV, YYDKDF (reference sequence). CDR3 nucleotide sequence: TGTGCCACCAGCAGAGGCCAGGACGTAGAAAAACTGTTTTTT. Translating gives CATSRGQDVEKLFF. The full variable domain, in which reference TRBV15 and TRBJ1-4 provide the parts outside the CDR3, is DAMVIQNPRYQVTQFGKPVTLSCSQTLNHNVMYWYQQKSSQAPKLLFHYYDKDFNNEADTPDNFQSRRPNTSFCFLDIRSPGLGDTAMYLCATSRGQDVEKLFFGSGTQLSVL.

This clone showed up just a few times. The rearrangement links TRBV19 to TRBJ1-1, with D unresolved. Germline values: CDR1 LNHDA, CDR2 SQIVND (reference sequence). V dropped 1 base and J dropped 5 bases, with 8 bases sitting between them. CDR3 length equals 13 residues. The CDR3 DNA sequence: TGTGCCAGTAGTATAGGGGAAACAACTGAAGCTTTCTTT. It specifies CASSIGETTEAFF.

This clone was counted a single time. The chain's CDR3 is CASSLVGSDNSPLHF. The CDR3, as DNA: TGTGCCAGCAGTTTGGTAGGGTCTGATAATTCACCCCTCCACTTT. The chain joins TRBV27 to TRBJ1-6; D not resolved. Germline V gene sequence: CDR1 MNHEY, CDR2 SMNVEV (reference sequence). Trimming removed 3 bases at V and 5 bases at J, with 11 bases between. CDR3 length equals 15 residues.

The chain uses TRBV5-4 and TRBJ1-2; 7 nucleotides align to TRBD1. CDR1 and CDR2 (germline): SGHNT, YYREEE (reference sequence). This CDR3 has 12 amino acids. Trimming took 4 bases from V and 5 from J; bases not matched to a gene: 2. CDR3 bases: TGTGCCAGCAGCCCGGGACAGTATGGCTACACCTTC. It translates to CASSPGQYGYTF.